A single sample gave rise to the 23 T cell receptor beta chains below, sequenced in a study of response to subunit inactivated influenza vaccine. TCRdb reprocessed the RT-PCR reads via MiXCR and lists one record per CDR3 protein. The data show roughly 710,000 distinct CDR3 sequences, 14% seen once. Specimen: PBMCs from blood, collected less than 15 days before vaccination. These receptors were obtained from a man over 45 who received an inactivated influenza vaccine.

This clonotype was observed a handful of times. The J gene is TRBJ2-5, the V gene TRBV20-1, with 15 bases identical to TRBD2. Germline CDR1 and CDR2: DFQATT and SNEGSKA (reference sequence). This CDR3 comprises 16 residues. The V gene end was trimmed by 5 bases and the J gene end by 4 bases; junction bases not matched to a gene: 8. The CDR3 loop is CSAGSGLAGGIETQYF. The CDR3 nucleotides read TGCAGTGCTGGCTCCGGACTAGCGGGAGGGATAGAGACCCAGTACTTC.

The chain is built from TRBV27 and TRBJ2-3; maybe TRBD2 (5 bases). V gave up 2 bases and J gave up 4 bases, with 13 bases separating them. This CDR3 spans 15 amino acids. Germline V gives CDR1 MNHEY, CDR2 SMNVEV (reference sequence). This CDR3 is CASSLILGSADTQYF. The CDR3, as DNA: TGTGCCAGCAGTTTAATTTTGGGGAGCGCAGATACGCAGTATTTT.

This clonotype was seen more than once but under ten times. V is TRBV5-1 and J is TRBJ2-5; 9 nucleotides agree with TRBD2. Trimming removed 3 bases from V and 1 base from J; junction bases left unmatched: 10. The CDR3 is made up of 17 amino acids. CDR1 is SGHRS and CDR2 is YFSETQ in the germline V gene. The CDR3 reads CASSYLAGEYPQETQYF. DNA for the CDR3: TGCGCCAGCAGCTATTTAGCGGGAGAGTACCCCCAAGAGACCCAGTACTTC.

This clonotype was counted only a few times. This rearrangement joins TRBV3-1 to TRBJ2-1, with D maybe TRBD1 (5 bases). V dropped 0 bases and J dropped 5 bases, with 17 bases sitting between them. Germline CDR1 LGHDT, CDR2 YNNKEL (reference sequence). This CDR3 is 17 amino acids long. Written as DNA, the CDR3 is TGTGCCAGCAGCCAAGATTTTGGGCAGGGTTTTAACAATGAGCAGTTCTTC. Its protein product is CASSQDFGQGFNNEQFF.

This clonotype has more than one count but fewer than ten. The CDR3 sequence is CASRVLAGGPNTGELFF. The CDR3 DNA is TGTGCCAGCAGAGTACTAGCGGGGGGGCCGAACACCGGGGAGCTGTTTTTT. This chain uses TRBV6-1 with TRBJ2-2; 13 positions match TRBD2. The CDR3 has 17 amino acids. Per germline, CDR1 MNHNS and CDR2 SASEGT. Trimming took 6 bases from V and 0 from J; bases not matched to a gene: 4.

The CDR3 sequence: CASSHSDYAGNSPLHF. CDR3 sequence (DNA): TGTGCCAGCAGCCATTCGGACTACGCGGGAAATTCACCCCTCCACTTT. The gene calls are TRBV3-1 and TRBJ1-6; D is undetermined. The CDR3 is 16 residues long. Germline V lookup: CDR1 LGHDT, CDR2 YNNKEL (reference sequence). Deletions cut 3 bases from V and 7 bases from J, with 16 bases between.

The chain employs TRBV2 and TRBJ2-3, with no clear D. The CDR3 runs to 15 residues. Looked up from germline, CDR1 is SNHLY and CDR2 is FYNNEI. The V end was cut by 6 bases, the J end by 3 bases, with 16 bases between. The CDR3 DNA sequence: TGTGCCAGCAGGGAACTGGAGCTTGCGACAGATACGCAGTATTTT. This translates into CASRELELATDTQYF.

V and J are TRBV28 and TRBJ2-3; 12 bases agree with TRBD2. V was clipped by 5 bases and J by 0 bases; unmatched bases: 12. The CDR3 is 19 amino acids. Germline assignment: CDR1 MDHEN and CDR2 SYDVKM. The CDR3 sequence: CASSDPRGLAGTSTDTQYF. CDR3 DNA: TGTGCCAGCAGTGACCCCCGAGGACTAGCGGGAACTAGCACAGATACGCAGTATTTT.

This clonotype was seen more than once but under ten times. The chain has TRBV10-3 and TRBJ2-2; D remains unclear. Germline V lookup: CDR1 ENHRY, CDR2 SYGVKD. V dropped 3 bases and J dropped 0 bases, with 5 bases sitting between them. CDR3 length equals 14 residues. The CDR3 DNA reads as TGTGCCATCAGTGAAGAGGCGAACACCGGGGAGCTGTTTTTT. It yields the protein CAISEEANTGELFF.

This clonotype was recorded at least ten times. In nucleotides, the CDR3 is TGTGCCAGCAGCAAAGGGTCCGGGAGCTCCTACAATGAGCAGTTCTTC. This codes for CASSKGSGSSYNEQFF. The chain combines TRBV11-2 with TRBJ2-1, with a possible D match to TRBD2 (6 bases). From germline, CDR1 is SGHAT and CDR2 FQNNGV. The CDR3 is 16 residues long. V was shortened by 5 bases and J by 0 bases, with 14 bases between the two germline ends. Full variable domain (rest looked up from reference TRBV11-2 and TRBJ2-1): EAGVAQSPRYKIIEKRQSVAFWCNPISGHATLYWYQQILGQGPKLLIQFQNNGVVDDSQLPKDRFSAERLKGVDSTLKIQPAKLEDSAVYLCASSKGSGSSYNEQFFGPGTRLTVL.

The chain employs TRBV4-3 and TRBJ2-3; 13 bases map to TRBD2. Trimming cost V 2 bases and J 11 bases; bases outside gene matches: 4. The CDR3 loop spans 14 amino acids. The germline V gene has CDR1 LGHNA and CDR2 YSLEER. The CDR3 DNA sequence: TGCGCCAGCAGCCAACCGGGACTAGCGGGGAAGCAGTATTTT. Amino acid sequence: CASSQPGLAGKQYF.

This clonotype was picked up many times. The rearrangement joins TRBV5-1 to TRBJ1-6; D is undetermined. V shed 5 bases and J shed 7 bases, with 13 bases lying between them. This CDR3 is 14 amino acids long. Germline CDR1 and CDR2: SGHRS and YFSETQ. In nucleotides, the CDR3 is TGCGCCAGCAGGGGAAGGGATGGGAATTCACCCCTCCACTTT. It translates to CASRGRDGNSPLHF.

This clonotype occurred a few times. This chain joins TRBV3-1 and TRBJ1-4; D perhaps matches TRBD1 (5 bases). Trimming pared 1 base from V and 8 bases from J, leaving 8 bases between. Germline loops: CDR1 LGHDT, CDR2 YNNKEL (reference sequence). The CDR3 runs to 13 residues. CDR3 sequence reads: CASSQAGTEKLFF. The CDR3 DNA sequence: TGTGCCAGCAGCCAAGCGGGGACGGAAAAACTGTTTTTT.

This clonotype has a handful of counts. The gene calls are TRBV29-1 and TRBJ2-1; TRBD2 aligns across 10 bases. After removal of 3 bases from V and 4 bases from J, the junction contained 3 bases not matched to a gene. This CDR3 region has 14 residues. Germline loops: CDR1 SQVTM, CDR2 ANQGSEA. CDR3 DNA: TGCAGCGTTGACGGACTAGCGGTATACAATGAGCAGTTCTTC. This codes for CSVDGLAVYNEQFF.

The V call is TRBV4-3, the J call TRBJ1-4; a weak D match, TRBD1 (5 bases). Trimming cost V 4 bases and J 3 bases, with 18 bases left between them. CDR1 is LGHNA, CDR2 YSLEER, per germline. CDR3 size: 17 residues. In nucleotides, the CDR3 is TGCGCCAGCAGCCCGCGGGGCGGATACGAGCCTAATGAAAAACTGTTTTTT. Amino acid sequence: CASSPRGGYEPNEKLFF.

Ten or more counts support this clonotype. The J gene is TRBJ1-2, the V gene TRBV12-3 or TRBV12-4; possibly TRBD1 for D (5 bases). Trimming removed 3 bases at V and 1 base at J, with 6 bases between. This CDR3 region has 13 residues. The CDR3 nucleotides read TGTGCCAGCAGTTTGGGGGTTAACTATGGCTACACCTTC. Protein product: CASSLGVNYGYTF.

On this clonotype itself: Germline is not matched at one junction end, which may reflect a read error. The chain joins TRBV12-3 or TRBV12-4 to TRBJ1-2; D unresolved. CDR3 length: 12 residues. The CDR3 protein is CASSLALQTLAF. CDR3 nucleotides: TGTGCCAGCAGTCTTGCTTTACAGACGTTGGCCTTC.

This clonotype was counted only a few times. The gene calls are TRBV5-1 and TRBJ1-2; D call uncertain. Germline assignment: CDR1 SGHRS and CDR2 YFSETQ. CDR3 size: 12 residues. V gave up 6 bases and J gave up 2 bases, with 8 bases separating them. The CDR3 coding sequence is TGCGCCAGCAACGGCGAGAACTATGGCTACACCTTC. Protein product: CASNGENYGYTF.

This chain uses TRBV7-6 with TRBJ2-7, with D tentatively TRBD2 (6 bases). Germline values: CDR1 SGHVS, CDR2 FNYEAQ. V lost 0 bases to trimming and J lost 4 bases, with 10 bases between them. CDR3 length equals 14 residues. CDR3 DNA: TGTGCCAGCAGCTTAGCTCCGGGAGAGTACGAGCAGTACTTC. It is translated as CASSLAPGEYEQYF.

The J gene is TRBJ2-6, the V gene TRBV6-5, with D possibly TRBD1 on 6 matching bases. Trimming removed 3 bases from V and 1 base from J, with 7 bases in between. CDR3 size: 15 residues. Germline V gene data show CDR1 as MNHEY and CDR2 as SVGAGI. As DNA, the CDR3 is TGTGCCAGCAGTTATGACAGGTCTGGGGCCAACGTCCTGACTTTC. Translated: CASSYDRSGANVLTF.

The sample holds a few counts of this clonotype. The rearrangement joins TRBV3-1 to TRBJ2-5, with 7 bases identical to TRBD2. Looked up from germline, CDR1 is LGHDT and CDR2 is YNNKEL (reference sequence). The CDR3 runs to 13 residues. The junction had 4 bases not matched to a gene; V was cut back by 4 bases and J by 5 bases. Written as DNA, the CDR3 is TGTGCCAGCAGCCCGGGACTAACGGAGACCCAGTACTTC. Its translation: CASSPGLTETQYF.

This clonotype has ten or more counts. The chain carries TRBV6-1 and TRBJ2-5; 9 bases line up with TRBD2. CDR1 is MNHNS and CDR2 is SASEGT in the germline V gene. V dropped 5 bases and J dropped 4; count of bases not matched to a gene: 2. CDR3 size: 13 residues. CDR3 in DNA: TGTGCCAGCAGTAGCGGGAGGAGAGAGACCCAGTACTTC. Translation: CASSSGRRETQYF.

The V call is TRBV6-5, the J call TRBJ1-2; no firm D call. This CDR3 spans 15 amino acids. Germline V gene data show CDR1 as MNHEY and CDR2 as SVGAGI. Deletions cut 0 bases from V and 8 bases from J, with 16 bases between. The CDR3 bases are TGTGCCAGCAGTTACTCGGGTTGGAGGGAAGGGGGCTACACCTTC. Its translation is CASSYSGWREGGYTF.